The source of this T cell receptor beta chain is a study of T cells expressing NK-cell markers. Overall study findings and caveats: For four donors, these clonotypes were likewise the leading ones in the CD3+CD56-NKG2C+ fraction.

After re-calling the 5' RACE reads, TCRdb lists one entry per CDR3 protein, DNA absent. The specimen's table records 400,000 to 450,000 distinct CDR3 sequences. The CDR3 contains 15 residues. Germline V gives CDR1 MGHRA, CDR2 YSYEKL. Comment on this clonotype: Its antigen is unidentified.

The specimen sequenced was blood T cells: a sorted CD56 or NKG2C T cell subset, CD4+ or CD8+ T cells, or bulk PBMC T cells (not recorded which). The clonotype originates from a woman between 18 and 70 years old in good health. The J gene is TRBJ1-2, the V gene TRBV4-1; TCRdb picks TRBD1, but there is no DNA to check that call. CDR3 in amino acids: CASSQVDRDIYGYTF.